This T cell receptor (beta chain) emerged from a study of early T cells in non-severe SARS-CoV-2 infection. For the study at large: With bulk RNA from unsorted whole blood as input, sequencing yielded unpaired chains.

V was shortened by 0 bases and J by 8 bases, with 5 bases between the two germline ends. The CDR3 extends over 12 amino acids. Germline V gene data show CDR1 as MNHEY and CDR2 as SVGEGT. Ten or more counts support this clonotype. What it recognizes is unknown. The library protocol tagged individual cDNA molecules with unique molecular identifiers. TCRdb reanalysed the 5' RACE reads using MiXCR and keeps one entry per CDR3 protein. Among 45,000 to 55,000 distinct CDR3 sequences listed, about 10% were seen once. Study-wide points: Clonotype matching in VDJdb favored anti-spike CD8 responses and did not capture private and CD4 specificities.

This receptor was identified in an adult who was a healthcare worker with PCR-confirmed SARS-CoV-2 infection or an uninfected control (not recorded which). This rearrangement joins TRBV6-2 or TRBV6-3 to TRBJ2-1; D unresolved. The sequencing sample was made of whole blood. The CDR3 DNA sequence: TGTGCCAGCAGTTACTCTAGGGATGAGCAGTTCTTC. Encoded protein: CASSYSRDEQFF.